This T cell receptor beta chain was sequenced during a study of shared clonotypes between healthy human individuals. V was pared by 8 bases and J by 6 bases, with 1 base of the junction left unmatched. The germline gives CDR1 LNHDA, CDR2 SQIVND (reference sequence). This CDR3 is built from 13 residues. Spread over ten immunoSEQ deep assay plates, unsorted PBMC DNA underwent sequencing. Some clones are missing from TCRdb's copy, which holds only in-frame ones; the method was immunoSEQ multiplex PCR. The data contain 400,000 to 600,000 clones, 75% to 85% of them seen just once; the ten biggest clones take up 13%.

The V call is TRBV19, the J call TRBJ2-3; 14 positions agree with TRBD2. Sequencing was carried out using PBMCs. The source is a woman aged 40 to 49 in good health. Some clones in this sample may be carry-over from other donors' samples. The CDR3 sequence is CASRLAGGDTQYF. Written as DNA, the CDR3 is TGTGCCAGTCGACTAGCGGGAGGGGATACGCAGTATTTT.